This T cell receptor beta chain was identified during a study of blood T cell repertoires in COVID-19. Repertoires were generated with immunoSEQ multiplex PCR, while TCRdb's copy carries only in-frame clones and drops some. The table lists tens of thousands of clones, around 86% of them singletons. V trimming: 0 bases; J trimming: 7 bases; junction bases outside the gene matches: 10. Per germline, CDR1 SGHDT and CDR2 YYEEEE. This CDR3 is built from 15 residues. The TCR sequence derives from a man in his 70s with acute or convalescent COVID-19. The sample comprised peripheral blood. The rearrangement joins TRBV5-6 to TRBJ2-7; 7 bases are a match to TRBD1. CDR3 nucleotide sequence: TGTGCCAGCAGCTTGGAGGCGTCAGGGGGAAAAGAGCAGTACTTC. Its translation: CASSLEASGGKEQYF.